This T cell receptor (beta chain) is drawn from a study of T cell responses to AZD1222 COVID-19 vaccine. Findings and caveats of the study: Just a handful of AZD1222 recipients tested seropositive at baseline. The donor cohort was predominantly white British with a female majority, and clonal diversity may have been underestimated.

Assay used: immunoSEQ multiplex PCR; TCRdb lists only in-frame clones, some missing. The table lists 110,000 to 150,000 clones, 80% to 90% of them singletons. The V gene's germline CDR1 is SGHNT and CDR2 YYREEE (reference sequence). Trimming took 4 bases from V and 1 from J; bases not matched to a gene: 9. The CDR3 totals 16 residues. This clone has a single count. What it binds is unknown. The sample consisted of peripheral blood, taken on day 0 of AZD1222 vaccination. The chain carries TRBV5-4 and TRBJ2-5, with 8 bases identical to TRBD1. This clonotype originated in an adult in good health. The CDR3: CASSPPQGERQETQYF. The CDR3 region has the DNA TGTGCCAGCAGCCCACCACAGGGGGAACGCCAAGAGACCCAGTACTTC.